This T cell receptor (beta chain) was sequenced in a study of T-cell reconstitution after alpha-beta-depleted transplantation in children. Unique molecular identifiers were incorporated when the TCRbeta library was constructed. TCRdb re-derived calls from the PCR reads in MiXCR, one entry per CDR3 protein. This sample has about 580,000 distinct CDR3 sequences, with roughly 27% found just once. This clonotype has only a few counts. The antigen is undetermined. Whole-study findings and limits: After one year, T-cell counts and TCRbeta diversity mostly came from new T cells. TCRbeta diversity was high at day 60 in some patients (a result of surviving recipient T cells and thymic progenitors).

V dropped 3 bases and J dropped 3; count of bases not matched to a gene: 4. Germline V gene sequence: CDR1 DFQATT, CDR2 SNEGSKA (reference sequence). This CDR3 is built from 14 residues. The chain uses TRBV20-1 and TRBJ2-3; TRBD2 matches at 9 bases. The receptor was isolated from a boy under two years old with Wiskott-Aldrich syndrome, due to receive a stem cell transplant. The material was PBMCs, obtained before TCRalphabeta/CD19-depleted stem cell transplant. The CDR3 reads CSARPGLATDTQYF. The CDR3 region has the DNA TGCAGTGCTAGGCCGGGACTAGCAACAGATACGCAGTATTTT.